This T cell receptor (beta chain) was sequenced during a study of spatial heterogeneity in lung cancer. Overall study context: Detection consistently yielded more beta chains than alpha chains.

Time point: blood at routine non-recurrence follow-up after resection. Notes on this clonotype: Its antigen is as yet unknown.

Trimming took 7 bases from V and 2 from J, leaving 13 bases between them. Germline V gene lookup returns CDR1 SQVTM and CDR2 ANQGSEA. The CDR3 runs 13 residues. Via MiXCR, TCRdb re-called the 5' RACE reads, giving one row per CDR3 protein. The sample consists of about 87,000 distinct CDR3 sequences, 19% of them appearing once. General observations from the study: Follow-up blood showed ubiquitous expanded tumor TCRs less than blood at resection did.

The specimen comprised PBMCs, sampled at follow-up. V is TRBV29-1 and J is TRBJ2-3; possibly TRBD2 for D (5 bases). This sequence originates from a male donor with early-stage non-small cell lung cancer. CDR3: CSAKEGVTDTQYF. CDR3 nucleotide sequence: TGCAGCGCCAAAGAGGGAGTCACAGATACGCAGTATTTT.